This is a list of T cell receptor beta chains from one sample in a study of CD8 T cells in Susac syndrome. TCRdb passed the immunoSEQ multiplex PCR reads through MiXCR, listing each CDR3 protein once. The table includes approximately 150,000 distinct CDR3 sequences, approximately 94% detected once. The source material was CD4+ T cells from PBMCs. All receptors derive from a human donor with multiple sclerosis. Each CDR3 is given without its conserved first and last residue. Fields, in order: J gene, V gene, clone size, CDR3 protein. The size entry is marked missing in some rows and otherwise reads once, few, many or a size class.

>TRBJ1-5|TRBV4-1|.
ASSQVGTGSNQPQH
>TRBJ2-3|TRBV20-1|.
SARLGGSTDTQY
>TRBJ2-1|TRBV2|.
ASSGDGSGNEQF
>TRBJ1-1|TRBV29-1|once
SGRQGARTEAF
>TRBJ2-2|TRBV15|once
ATSSTGMDTGELF
>TRBJ2-6|TRBV24-1|.
ATRPAGANVLT
>TRBJ2-7|TRBV5-1|.
ASSLQERYEQY
>TRBJ1-4|TRBV7-8|.
ASSLTGVNEKLF
>TRBJ1-2|TRBV10-2|.
ASKTGQSTTYGYT
>TRBJ2-1|TRBV30|.
AWSVGLADEQF
>TRBJ1-1|TRBV10-2|.
ASSEGRVAEAF